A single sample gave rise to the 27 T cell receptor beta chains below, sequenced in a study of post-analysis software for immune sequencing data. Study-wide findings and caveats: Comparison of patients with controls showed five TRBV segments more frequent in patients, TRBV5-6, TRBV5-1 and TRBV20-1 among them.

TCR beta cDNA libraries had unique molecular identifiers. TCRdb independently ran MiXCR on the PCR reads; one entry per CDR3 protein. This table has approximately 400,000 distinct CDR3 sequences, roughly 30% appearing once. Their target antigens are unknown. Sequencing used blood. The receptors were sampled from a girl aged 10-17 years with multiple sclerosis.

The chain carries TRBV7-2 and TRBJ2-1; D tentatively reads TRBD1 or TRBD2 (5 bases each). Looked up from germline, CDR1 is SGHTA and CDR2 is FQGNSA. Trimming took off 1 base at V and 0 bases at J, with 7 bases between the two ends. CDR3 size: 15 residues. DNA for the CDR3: TGTGCCAGCAGCTTAGGGGACGGCTCCTACAATGAGCAGTTCTTC. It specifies CASSLGDGSYNEQFF.

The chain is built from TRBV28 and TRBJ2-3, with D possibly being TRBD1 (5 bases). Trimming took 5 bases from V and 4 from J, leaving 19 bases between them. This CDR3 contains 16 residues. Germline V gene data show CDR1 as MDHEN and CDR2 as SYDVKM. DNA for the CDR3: TGTGCCAGCAGTCCCCCAGGGCCAAGACGCGCAGATACGCAGTATTTT. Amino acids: CASSPPGPRRADTQYF. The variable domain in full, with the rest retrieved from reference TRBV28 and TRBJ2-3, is DVKVTQSSRYLVKRTGEKVFLECVQDMDHENMFWYRQDPGLGLRLIYFSYDVKMKEKGDIPEGYSVSREKKERFSLILESASTNQTSMYLCASSPPGPRRADTQYFGPGTRLTVL.

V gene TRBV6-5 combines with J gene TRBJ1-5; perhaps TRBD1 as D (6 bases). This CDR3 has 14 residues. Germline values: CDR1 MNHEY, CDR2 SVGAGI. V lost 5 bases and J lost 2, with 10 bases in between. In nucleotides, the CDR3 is TGTGCCAGCAGTCCGTACAGGGGCAATCAGCCCCAGCATTTT. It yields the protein CASSPYRGNQPQHF.

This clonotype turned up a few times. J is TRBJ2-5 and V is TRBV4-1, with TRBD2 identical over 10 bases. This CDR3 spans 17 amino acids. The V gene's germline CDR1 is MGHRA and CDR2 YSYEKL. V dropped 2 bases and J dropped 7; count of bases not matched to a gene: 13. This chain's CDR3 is CASSQLMDSGGGGTQYF. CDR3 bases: TGCGCCAGCAGCCAACTTATGGACAGCGGGGGGGGTGGGACCCAGTACTTC.

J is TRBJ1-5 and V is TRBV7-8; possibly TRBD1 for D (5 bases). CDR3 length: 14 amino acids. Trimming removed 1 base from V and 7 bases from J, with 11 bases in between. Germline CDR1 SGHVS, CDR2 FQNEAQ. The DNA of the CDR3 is TGTGCCAGCAGCTTAGTGCAGGGCCGGCAGCCCCAGCATTTT. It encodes CASSLVQGRQPQHF.

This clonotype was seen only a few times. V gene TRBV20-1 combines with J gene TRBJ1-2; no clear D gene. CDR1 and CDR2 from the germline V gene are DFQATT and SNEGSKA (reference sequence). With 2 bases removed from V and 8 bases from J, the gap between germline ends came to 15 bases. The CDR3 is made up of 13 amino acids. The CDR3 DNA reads TGCAGTGCTAGACAGACGAGCTCCCCCGGCTACACCTTC. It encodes CSARQTSSPGYTF.

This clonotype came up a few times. CDR3 amino acids: CSADRGGTQYF. The CDR3 coding sequence is TGCAGTGCCGACAGGGGAGGGACCCAGTACTTC. The V call is TRBV20-1, the J call TRBJ2-5; 8 bases align to TRBD1. Germline CDR1 reads DFQATT; CDR2 reads SNEGSKA (reference sequence). This CDR3 spans 11 amino acids. J gave up 7 bases and V 6 bases, and 4 bases lay outside the gene matches.

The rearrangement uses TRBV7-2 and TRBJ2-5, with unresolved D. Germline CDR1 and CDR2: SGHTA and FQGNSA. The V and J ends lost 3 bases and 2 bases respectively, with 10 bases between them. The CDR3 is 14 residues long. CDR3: CASSLYHSQETQYF. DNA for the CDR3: TGTGCCAGCAGCTTGTATCACTCTCAAGAGACCCAGTACTTC.

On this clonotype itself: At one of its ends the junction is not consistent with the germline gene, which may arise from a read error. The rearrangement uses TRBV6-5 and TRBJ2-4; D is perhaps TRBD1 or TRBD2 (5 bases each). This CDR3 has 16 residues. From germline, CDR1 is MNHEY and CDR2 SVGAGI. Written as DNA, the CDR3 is TGTGCCAGCAGCCAACAGGCGTTTCTAGCCGAAAACATTCAGTACTTC. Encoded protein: CASSQQAFLAENIQYF.

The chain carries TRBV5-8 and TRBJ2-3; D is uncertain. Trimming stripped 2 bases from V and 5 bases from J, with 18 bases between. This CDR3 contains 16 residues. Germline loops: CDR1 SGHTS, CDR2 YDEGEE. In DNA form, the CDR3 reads TGTGCCAGCAGCTTCCTCTTAGGACCCGGATTAGATACGCAGTATTTT. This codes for CASSFLLGPGLDTQYF. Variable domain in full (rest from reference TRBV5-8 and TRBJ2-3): EAGVTQSPTHLIKTRGQQATLRCSPISGHTSVYWYQQALGLGLQFLLWYDEGEERNRGNFPPRFSGRQFPNYSSELNVNALELEDSALYLCASSFLLGPGLDTQYFGPGTRLTVL.

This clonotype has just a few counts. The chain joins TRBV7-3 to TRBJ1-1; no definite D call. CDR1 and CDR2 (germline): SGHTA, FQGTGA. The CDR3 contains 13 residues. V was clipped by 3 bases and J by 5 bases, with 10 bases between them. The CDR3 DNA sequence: TGTGCCAGCAGCTTTTCGATACAGACTGAAGCTTTCTTT. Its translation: CASSFSIQTEAFF. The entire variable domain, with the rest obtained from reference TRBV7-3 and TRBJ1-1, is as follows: GAGVSQTPSNKVTEKGKYVELRCDPISGHTALYWYRQSLGQGPEFLIYFQGTGAADDSGLPNDRFFAVRPEGSVSTLKIQRTERGDSAVYLCASSFSIQTEAFFGQGTRLTVV.

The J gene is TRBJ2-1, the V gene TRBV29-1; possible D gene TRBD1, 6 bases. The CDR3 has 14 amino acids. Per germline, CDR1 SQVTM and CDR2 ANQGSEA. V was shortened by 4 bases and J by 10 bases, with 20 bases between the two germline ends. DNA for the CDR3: TGCAGCGTTGCCGTCCAGGGGCCTGCCTACGAGCAGTTCTTC. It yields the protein CSVAVQGPAYEQFF.

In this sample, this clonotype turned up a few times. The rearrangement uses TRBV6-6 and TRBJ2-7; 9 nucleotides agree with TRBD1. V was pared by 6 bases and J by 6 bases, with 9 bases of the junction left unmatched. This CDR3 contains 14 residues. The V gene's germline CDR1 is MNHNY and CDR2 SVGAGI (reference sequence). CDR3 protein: CASRIGTGNFEQYF. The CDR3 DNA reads TGTGCCAGCAGGATAGGGACAGGGAATTTCGAGCAGTACTTC.

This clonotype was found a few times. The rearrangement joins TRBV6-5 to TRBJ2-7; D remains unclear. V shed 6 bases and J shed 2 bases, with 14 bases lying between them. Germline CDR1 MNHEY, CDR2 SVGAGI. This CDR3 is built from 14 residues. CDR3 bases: TGTGCCAGCAGGGGTCAAAGTGAAGCCTACGAGCAGTACTTC. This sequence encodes CASRGQSEAYEQYF.

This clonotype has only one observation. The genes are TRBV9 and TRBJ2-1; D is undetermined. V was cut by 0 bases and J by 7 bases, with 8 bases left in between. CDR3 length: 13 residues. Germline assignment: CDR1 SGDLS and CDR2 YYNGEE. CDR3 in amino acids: CASSVELWNEQFF. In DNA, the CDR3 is TGTGCCAGCAGCGTAGAGCTGTGGAATGAGCAGTTCTTC.

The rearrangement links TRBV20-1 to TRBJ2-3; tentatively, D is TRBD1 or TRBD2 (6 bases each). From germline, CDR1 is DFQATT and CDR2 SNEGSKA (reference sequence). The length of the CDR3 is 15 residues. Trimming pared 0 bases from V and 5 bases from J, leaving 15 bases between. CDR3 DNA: TGCAGTGCTAGAGATTCCGGAGGAGGGGGAGATACGCAGTATTTT. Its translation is CSARDSGGGGDTQYF.

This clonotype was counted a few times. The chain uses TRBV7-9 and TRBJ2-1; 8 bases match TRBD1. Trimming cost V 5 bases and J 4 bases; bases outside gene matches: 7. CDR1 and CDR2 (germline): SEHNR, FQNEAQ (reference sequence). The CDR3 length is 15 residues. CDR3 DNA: TGTGCCAGCAGCCCGGCGGACAGGGATTACAATGAGCAGTTCTTC. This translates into CASSPADRDYNEQFF.

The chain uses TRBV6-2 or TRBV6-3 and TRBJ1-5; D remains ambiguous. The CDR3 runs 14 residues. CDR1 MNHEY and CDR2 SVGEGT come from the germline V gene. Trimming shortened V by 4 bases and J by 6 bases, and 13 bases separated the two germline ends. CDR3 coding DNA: TGTGCCAGCAGTTTTACTCTGTCGAGTCAGCCCCAGCATTTT. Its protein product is CASSFTLSSQPQHF.

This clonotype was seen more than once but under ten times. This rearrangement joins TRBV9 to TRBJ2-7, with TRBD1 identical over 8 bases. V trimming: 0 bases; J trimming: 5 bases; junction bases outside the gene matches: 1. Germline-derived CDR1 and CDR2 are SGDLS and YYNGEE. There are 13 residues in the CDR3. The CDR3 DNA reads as TGTGCCAGCAGCGTAGGGACAGGGAACGAGCAGTACTTC. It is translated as CASSVGTGNEQYF.

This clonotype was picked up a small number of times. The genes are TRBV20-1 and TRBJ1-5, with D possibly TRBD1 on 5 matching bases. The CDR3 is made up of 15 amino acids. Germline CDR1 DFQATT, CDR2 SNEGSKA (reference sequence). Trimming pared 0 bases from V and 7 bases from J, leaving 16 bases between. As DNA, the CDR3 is TGCAGTGCTAGAGATGTGGAGGGGCTAAGGCAGCCCCAGCATTTT. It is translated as CSARDVEGLRQPQHF.

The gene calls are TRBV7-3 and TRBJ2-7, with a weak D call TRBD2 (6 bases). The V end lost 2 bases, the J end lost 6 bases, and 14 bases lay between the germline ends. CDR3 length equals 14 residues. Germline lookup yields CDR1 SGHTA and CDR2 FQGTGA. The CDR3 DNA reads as TGTGCCAGCAGCTTAGGCGGGACTGGAGGCGAGCAGTACTTC. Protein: CASSLGGTGGEQYF.

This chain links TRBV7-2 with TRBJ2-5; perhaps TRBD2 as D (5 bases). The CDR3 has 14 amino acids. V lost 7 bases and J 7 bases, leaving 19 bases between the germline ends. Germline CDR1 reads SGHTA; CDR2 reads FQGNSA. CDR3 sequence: CASKPGSPAGTQYF. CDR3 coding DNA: TGTGCCAGCAAGCCGGGATCACCCGCGGGGACCCAGTACTTC.

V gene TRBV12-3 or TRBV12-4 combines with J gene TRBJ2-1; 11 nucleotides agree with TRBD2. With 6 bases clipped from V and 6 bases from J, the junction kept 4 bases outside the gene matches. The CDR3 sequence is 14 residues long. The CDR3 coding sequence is TGTGCCAGCAGGACTAGCGGGGCGGGCAATGAGCAGTTCTTC. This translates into CASRTSGAGNEQFF.

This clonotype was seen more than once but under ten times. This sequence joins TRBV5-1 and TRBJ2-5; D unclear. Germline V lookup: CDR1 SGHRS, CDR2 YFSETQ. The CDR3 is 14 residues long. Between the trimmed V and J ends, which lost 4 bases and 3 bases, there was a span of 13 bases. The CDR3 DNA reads TGCGCCAGCAGCACCGGACCCTGGGAAGAGACCCAGTACTTC. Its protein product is CASSTGPWEETQYF. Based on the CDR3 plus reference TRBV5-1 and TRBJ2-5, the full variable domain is KAGVTQTPRYLIKTRGQQVTLSCSPISGHRSVSWYQQTPGQGLQFLFEYFSETQRNKGNFPGRFSGRQFSNSRSEMNVSTLELGDSALYLCASSTGPWEETQYFGPGTRLLVL.

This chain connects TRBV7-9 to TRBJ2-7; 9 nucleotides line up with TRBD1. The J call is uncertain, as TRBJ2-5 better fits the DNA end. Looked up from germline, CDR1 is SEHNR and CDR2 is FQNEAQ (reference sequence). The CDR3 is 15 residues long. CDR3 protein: CASSLGLDRGETQYF. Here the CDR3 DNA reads TGTGCCAGCAGCTTAGGACTGGACAGGGGTGAGACCCAGTACTTC.

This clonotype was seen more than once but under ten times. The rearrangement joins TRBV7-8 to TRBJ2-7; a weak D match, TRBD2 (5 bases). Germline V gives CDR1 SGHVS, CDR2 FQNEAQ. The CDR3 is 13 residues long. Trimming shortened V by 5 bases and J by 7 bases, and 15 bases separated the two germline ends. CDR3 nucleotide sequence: TGTGCCAGCAGCCCCCGATTAGAGGGAGAGCAGTACTTC. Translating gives CASSPRLEGEQYF.

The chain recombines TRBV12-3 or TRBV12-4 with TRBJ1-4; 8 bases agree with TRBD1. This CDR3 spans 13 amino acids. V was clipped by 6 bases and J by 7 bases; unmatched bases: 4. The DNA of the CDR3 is TGTGCCAGCAGACAGGGGGGTTCTGAAAAACTGTTTTTT. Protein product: CASRQGGSEKLFF.